This entry concerns a single T cell receptor (beta chain). Its target is unknown. This sample is drawn from a study of cytomegalovirus exposure and HLA in healthy donors. Study results and limitations: Donors were assumed by presence/absence analyses to have roughly uniform sequencing depth. 87-base-pair reads could not separate some V segments, including TRBV6-2 and TRBV6-3. For TCR beta chains, V- and J-gene trimming was later linked to a missense DCLRE1C variant. Most of the TCR beta V segments (in an earlier analysis) were productive either about 90% or about 30% of the time.

The primer mix had 60 Vbeta and 13 Jbeta primers. Clones were read by immunoSEQ multiplex PCR, and TCRdb kept only the in-frame ones, dropping some. The table has around 200,000 clones, more than 65% seen once. The CDR3 totals 18 residues. Germline values: CDR1 MNHEY, CDR2 SMNVEV (reference sequence). Unmatched junction bases numbered 20, after V lost 9 bases and J lost 7 bases. Sequencing input: PBMCs. This sequence was found in a man aged 50-60 years in good health and CMV-seronegative. The chain uses TRBV27 and TRBJ1-4; 10 nucleotides align to TRBD1. The CDR3 protein is CARRVPRDRGFGSEKLFF. The CDR3 nucleotides read TGTGCCAGGAGGGTGCCGCGGGACAGGGGTTTCGGTAGTGAAAAACTGTTTTTT.